This T cell receptor beta chain was profiled in a study of spatial heterogeneity in lung cancer. TCR cDNA molecules each carried a unique molecular identifier. TCRdb redid the calling of the 5' RACE reads with MiXCR, one entry per CDR3 protein. The sample yields 18,000 or so distinct CDR3 sequences, about 6.3% seen once. As to time point: sample taken at primary tumor resection. Ten or more counts support this clonotype. Antigen: not known. CDR1 is SGHTA, CDR2 FQGNSA, per germline. The germline V and J ends were trimmed by 5 bases and 7 bases, with 14 bases remaining between them. The CDR3 is made up of 13 amino acids. Findings and limits, study-wide: Counts of expanded alpha and beta TCRs within tumors tracked the tumor nonsynonymous mutation count.

The chain uses TRBV7-2 and TRBJ1-1; D is uncertain. The starting material was lung tumor tissue, obtained at surgery. This TCR was sampled from a female donor with early-stage non-small cell lung cancer. The chain's CDR3 is CASSPYLSDEAFF. DNA of the CDR3: TGTGCCAGCAGCCCCTACCTGTCGGATGAAGCTTTCTTT. The full variable domain, with the rest looked up from reference TRBV7-2 and TRBJ1-1, is GAGVSQSPSNKVTEKGKDVELRCDPISGHTALYWYRQSLGQGLEFLIYFQGNSAPDKSGLPSDRFSAERTGGSVSTLTIQRTQQEDSAVYLCASSPYLSDEAFFGQGTRLTVV.